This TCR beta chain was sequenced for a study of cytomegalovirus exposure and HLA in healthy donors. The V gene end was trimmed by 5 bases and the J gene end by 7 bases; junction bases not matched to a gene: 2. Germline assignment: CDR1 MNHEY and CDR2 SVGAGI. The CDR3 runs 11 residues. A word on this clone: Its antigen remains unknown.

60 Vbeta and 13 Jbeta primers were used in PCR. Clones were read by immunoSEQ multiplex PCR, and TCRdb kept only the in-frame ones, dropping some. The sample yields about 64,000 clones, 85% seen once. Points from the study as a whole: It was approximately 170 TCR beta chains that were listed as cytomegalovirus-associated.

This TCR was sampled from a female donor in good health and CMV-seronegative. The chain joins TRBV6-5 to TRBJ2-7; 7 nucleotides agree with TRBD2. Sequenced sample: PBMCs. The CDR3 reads CASSQGGEQYF. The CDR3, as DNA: TGTGCCAGCAGTCAGGGAGGGGAGCAGTACTTC.